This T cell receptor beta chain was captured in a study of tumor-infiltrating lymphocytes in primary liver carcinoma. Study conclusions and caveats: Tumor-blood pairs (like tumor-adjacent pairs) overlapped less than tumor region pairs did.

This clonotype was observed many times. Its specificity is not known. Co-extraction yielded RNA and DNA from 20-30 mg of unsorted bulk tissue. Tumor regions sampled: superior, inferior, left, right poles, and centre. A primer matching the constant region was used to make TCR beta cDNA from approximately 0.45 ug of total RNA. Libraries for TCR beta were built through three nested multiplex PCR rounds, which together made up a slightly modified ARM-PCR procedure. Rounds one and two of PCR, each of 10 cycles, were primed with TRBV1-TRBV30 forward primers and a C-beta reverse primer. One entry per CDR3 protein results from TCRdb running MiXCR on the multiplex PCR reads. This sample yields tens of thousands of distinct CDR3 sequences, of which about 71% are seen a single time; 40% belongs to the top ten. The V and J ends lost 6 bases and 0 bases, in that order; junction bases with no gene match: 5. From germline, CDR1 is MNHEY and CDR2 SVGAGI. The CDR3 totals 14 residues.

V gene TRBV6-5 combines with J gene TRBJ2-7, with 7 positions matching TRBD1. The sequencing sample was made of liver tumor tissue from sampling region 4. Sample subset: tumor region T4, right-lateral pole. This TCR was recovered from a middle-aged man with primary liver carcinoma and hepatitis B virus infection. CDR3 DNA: TGTGCCAGCAGACCGACAGGGACCTCCTACGAGCAGTACTTC. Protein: CASRPTGTSYEQYF.